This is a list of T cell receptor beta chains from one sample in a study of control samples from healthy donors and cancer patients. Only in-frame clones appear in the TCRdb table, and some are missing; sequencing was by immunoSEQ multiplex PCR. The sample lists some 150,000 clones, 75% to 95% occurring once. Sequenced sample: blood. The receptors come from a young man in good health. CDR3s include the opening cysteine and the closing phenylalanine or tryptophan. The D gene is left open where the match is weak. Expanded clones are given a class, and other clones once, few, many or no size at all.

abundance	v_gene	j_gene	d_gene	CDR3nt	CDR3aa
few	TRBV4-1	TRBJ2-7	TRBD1	TGCGCCAGCAGCTGGGACAGGGGCTACGAGCAGTACTTC	CASSWDRGYEQYF
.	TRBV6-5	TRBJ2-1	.	TGTGCCAGCAGTTACTCGACCGGGGGTAGCCACAATGAGCAGTTCTTC	CASSYSTGGSHNEQFF
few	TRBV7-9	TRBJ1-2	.	TGTGCCAGCAGCTTATCCCAGGGTTTCGATGGCTACACCTTC	CASSLSQGFDGYTF
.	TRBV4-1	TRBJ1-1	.	TGCGCCAGCAGCCAAGAAGGGGCGATGAACACTGAAGCTTTCTTT	CASSQEGAMNTEAFF
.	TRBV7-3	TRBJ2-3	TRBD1	TGTGCCAGCAGCGCCGGGACAGGGTGGGCAGATACGCAGTATTTT	CASSAGTGWADTQYF
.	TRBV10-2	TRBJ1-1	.	TGCGCCAGCCTTGACGGTCAGAACACTGAAGCTTTCTTT	CASLDGQNTEAFF
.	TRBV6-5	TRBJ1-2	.	TGTGCCAGCAGTTCGACAGCAGCTAACTATGGCTACACCTTC	CASSSTAANYGYTF
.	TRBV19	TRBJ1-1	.	TGTGCCAGTAGTATTCGCGAGAGGCAAGGCATGAACACTGAAGCTTTCTTT	CASSIRERQGMNTEAFF
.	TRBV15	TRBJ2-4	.	TGTGCCACCAGCCCGACAGTAAACATTCAGTACTTC	CATSPTVNIQYF
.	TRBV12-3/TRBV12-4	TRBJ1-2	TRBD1	TGTGCCAGCAGGGTCGGGACAGGCAGAGGCTACACCTTC	CASRVGTGRGYTF
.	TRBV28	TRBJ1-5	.	TGTGCCAGCAGAAAAGGCCTGCGTAATCAGCCCCAGCATTTT	CASRKGLRNQPQHF
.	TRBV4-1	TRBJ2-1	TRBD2	TGCGCCAGCGGAATAGCGGGGGCCTCTAAGGAGCAGTTCTTC	CASGIAGASKEQFF
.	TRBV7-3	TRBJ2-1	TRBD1	TGTGCCAGCAGCTCCACAGGGGGTCGCTCTAATGAGCAGTTCTTC	CASSSTGGRSNEQFF
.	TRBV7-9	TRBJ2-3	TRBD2	TGTGCCAGCAGCTTACCCCCACGACTAGCGGGGGCCACAGATACGCAGTATTTT	CASSLPPRLAGATDTQYF
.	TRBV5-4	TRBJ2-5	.	TGTGCCAGCAGCCCTCCGGGACGGATACAAGAGACCCAGTACTTC	CASSPPGRIQETQYF
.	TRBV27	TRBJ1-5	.	TGTGCCAGCAGTTTATCGTGGGGAGACAGGTTCAATCAGCCCCAGCATTTT	CASSLSWGDRFNQPQHF
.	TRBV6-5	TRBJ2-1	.	TGTGCCAGTGTTGGACAGTTTAGCTCCTACAATGAGCAGTTCTTC	CASVGQFSSYNEQFF
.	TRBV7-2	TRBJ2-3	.	TGTGCCAGCAGCTTACGTGGGTGGGGGGGCCCCGATACGCAGTATTTT	CASSLRGWGGPDTQYF
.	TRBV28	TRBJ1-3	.	TGTGCCAGCAGTCTCACAGGTAGCTCTGGAAACACCATATATTTT	CASSLTGSSGNTIYF
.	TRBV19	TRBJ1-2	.	TGTGCCAGTACCCTAGGCAGGGATGTTCTGAATGGCTACACCTTC	CASTLGRDVLNGYTF
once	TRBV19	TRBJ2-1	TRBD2	TGTGCCAGTAGCACCGGGACTAGCGGAACCAATGAGCAGTTCTTC	CASSTGTSGTNEQFF
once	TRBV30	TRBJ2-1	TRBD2	TGTGCCTGGAGTGTTGGGACTATTGGATCCTACAATGAGCAGTTCTTC	CAWSVGTIGSYNEQFF
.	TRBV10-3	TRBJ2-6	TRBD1	TGTGCCATCAGTGAATCGGACAGGGGGCCTGGGGCCAACGTCCTGACTTTC	CAISESDRGPGANVLTF
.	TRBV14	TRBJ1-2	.	TGTGCCAGCAGCCATACAGGGACCAACTATGGCTACACCTTC	CASSHTGTNYGYTF
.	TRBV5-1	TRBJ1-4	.	TGCGCCAGCAGCTTGGCCGGGGCCGCAACTAATGAAAAACTGTTTTTT	CASSLAGAATNEKLFF
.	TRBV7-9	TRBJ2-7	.	TGTGCCAGCAGCCAGGGGACATACGGCGAGCAGTACTTC	CASSQGTYGEQYF
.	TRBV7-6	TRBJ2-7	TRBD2	TGTGCCAGCAGCCTGGGGACTAGCGGGGTTTACGAGCAGTACTTC	CASSLGTSGVYEQYF
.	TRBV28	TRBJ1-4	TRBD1	TGTGCCAGCAGTTTCGGACAGGGGAGTGACGAAAAACTGTTTTTT	CASSFGQGSDEKLFF
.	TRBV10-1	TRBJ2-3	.	TGCGCCAGCAGTGAGTCAGGCTTCAGGGTGGCGGATACGCAGTATTTT	CASSESGFRVADTQYF
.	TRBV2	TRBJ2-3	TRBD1	TGTGCCAGCAGCGGGACAGGGGAGGCAGATACGCAGTATTTT	CASSGTGEADTQYF
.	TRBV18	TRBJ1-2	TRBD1	TGTGCCAGCTCACCAAAGGCAGGGGGTATTGCTAACTATGGCTACACCTTC	CASSPKAGGIANYGYTF
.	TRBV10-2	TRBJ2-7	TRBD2	TGCGCCAGCAGTCGGGGCGCGGGGGGAACCTACGAGCAGTACTTC	CASSRGAGGTYEQYF
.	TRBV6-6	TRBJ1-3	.	TGTGCCAGCAGTTCGTTTAGTGGTGGGAGTGGAAACACCATATATTTT	CASSSFSGGSGNTIYF